Listed below are T cell receptor beta chains from one sample, sequenced in a study of shared clonotypes between healthy human individuals. Repertoires were generated with immunoSEQ multiplex PCR, while TCRdb's copy carries only in-frame clones and drops some. The data contain about 2,200,000 clones, 93% of them singletons. The sequenced material came from naive CD8+ T cells from PBMCs. These receptors came from a man between 18 and 29 years old in good health. Some clones in this sample may be carry-over from other donors' samples. Both conserved end residues are part of each CDR3. A D gene is named only where the DNA matches it firmly. Expanded clones are given a class, and other clones once, few, many or no size at all.

D,size,V,J,CDR3,DNA
TRBD2,.,TRBV6-4,TRBJ2-7,CASPIPGLALRLSYEQYF,TGTGCCAGCCCGATCCCGGGACTAGCGCTACGACTCTCCTACGAGCAGTACTTC
.,.,TRBV4-2,TRBJ2-1,CASKDPRLSYNEQFF,TGTGCCAGCAAGGATCCTCGACTCTCCTACAATGAGCAGTTCTTC
TRBD2,.,TRBV4-1,TRBJ2-3,CASSQEGGGLLTDTQYF,TGCGCCAGCAGCCAAGAAGGTGGGGGACTACTCACAGATACGCAGTATTTT
.,.,TRBV7-2,TRBJ2-7,CASSSRTVSYEQYF,TGTGCCAGCAGCTCCCGGACGGTCTCCTACGAGCAGTACTTC
TRBD1,.,TRBV13,TRBJ2-7,CASSLTGAYEQYF,TGTGCCAGCAGCTTAACAGGGGCCTACGAGCAGTACTTC
.,.,TRBV27,TRBJ2-7,CASSFFRGGEQYF,TGTGCCAGCAGTTTCTTCAGGGGAGGCGAGCAGTACTTC
TRBD1,.,TRBV18,TRBJ1-1,CASSPLTGANTEAFF,TGTGCCAGCTCACCTCTGACAGGGGCGAACACTGAAGCTTTCTTT
.,.,TRBV7-6,TRBJ2-7,CASSLGLGGDEQYF,TGTGCCAGCAGCTTAGGGTTGGGAGGTGACGAGCAGTACTTC
TRBD2,.,TRBV5-5,TRBJ2-1,CASSLREEAYNEQFF,TGTGCCAGCAGCTTGCGGGAGGAAGCCTACAATGAGCAGTTCTTC
.,.,TRBV29-1,TRBJ2-1,CSVDAFLAGHTRGEQFF,TGCAGCGTTGATGCTTTCTTAGCGGGCCACACCAGGGGTGAGCAGTTCTTC
TRBD2,.,TRBV30,TRBJ2-1,CAWRRTSGSSYNEQFF,TGTGCCTGGAGAAGGACTAGCGGGAGTTCCTACAATGAGCAGTTCTTC
.,.,TRBV30,TRBJ1-2,CATTSRDSYGYTF,TGTGCTACCACCTCCAGGGATAGCTATGGCTACACCTTC
.,.,TRBV19,TRBJ1-1,CASKTRAEGRMNTEAFF,TGTGCCAGTAAGACTCGGGCAGAGGGACGCATGAACACTGAAGCTTTCTTT
.,.,TRBV6-5,TRBJ1-1,CASSYSEGATEAFF,TGTGCCAGCAGTTACTCCGAAGGGGCGACTGAAGCTTTCTTT
.,once,TRBV13,TRBJ2-7,CASSRTGLSSYEQYF,TGTGCCAGCAGCCGTACAGGGTTAAGCTCCTACGAGCAGTACTTC
.,once,TRBV29-1,TRBJ2-7,CSVSEEEYEQYF,TGCAGCGTTAGCGAAGAAGAATACGAGCAGTACTTC
.,.,TRBV6-5,TRBJ2-1,CASSGRGYPDEQFF,TGTGCCAGCAGTGGTAGGGGCTATCCGGATGAGCAGTTCTTC
.,.,TRBV2,TRBJ2-1,CASSEGSLGSYNEQFF,TGTGCCAGCAGTGAAGGGAGCCTTGGGTCCTACAATGAGCAGTTCTTC
.,.,TRBV29-1,TRBJ2-5,CSVELAGLEGYQETQYF,TGCAGCGTTGAGCTCGCGGGGCTAGAGGGGTACCAAGAGACCCAGTACTTC
TRBD1,.,TRBV6-4,TRBJ1-2,CASSDAPGQGGNYGYTF,TGTGCCAGCAGTGACGCGCCTGGACAGGGGGGAAACTATGGCTACACCTTC
TRBD2,.,TRBV19,TRBJ2-7,CASSIGSGGHSYEQYF,TGTGCCAGTAGTATAGGCAGCGGGGGGCACTCCTACGAGCAGTACTTC
.,.,TRBV9,TRBJ2-1,CASSGGGNEQFF,TGTGCCAGCAGCGGTGGGGGTAATGAGCAGTTCTTC
.,few,TRBV13,TRBJ1-2,CASSLDSSYGYTF,TGTGCCAGCAGCTTAGACAGTTCATATGGCTACACCTTC
.,.,TRBV10-3,TRBJ2-7,CAISPGQTYEQYF,TGTGCCATCAGTCCGGGACAAACCTACGAGCAGTACTTC
TRBD2,.,TRBV19,TRBJ2-7,CASSRSGRAYEQYF,TGTGCCAGTAGTAGATCGGGGAGGGCCTACGAGCAGTACTTC
TRBD1,.,TRBV19,TRBJ1-5,CASSIKGPGTANQPQHF,TGTGCCAGTAGTATTAAAGGTCCCGGGACAGCAAATCAGCCCCAGCATTTT
.,.,TRBV28,TRBJ1-5,CASSLVRGGNQPQHF,TGTGCCAGCAGTTTAGTCCGGGGGGGCAATCAGCCCCAGCATTTT
TRBD2,.,TRBV7-8,TRBJ2-2,CASSLEVPGGNTGELFF,TGTGCCAGCAGCTTAGAAGTCCCGGGAGGGAACACCGGGGAGCTGTTTTTT
.,.,TRBV5-8,TRBJ1-2,CASSLDRHGYTF,TGTGCCAGCAGCTTGGACAGGCATGGCTACACCTTC
.,.,TRBV19,TRBJ1-4,CASSIARDKNEKLFF,TGTGCCAGTAGTATAGCCCGGGACAAAAATGAAAAACTGTTTTTT
.,.,TRBV6-5,TRBJ2-5,CASSYVTGGETQYF,TGTGCCAGCAGTTACGTGACAGGAGGGGAGACCCAGTACTTC
.,.,TRBV7-9,TRBJ2-5,CASSLEGTKETQYF,TGTGCCAGCAGCTTAGAGGGGACGAAAGAGACCCAGTACTTC
.,.,TRBV9,TRBJ1-3,CASSPLARDSSGNTIYF,TGTGCCAGCAGCCCCCTGGCCCGGGACTCCTCTGGAAACACCATATATTTT
TRBD2,.,TRBV4-3,TRBJ2-3,CASSQDPAGGGDTQYF,TGCGCCAGCAGCCAAGATCCAGCGGGGGGAGGAGATACGCAGTATTTT
.,.,TRBV27,TRBJ1-2,CASSFSPSRYGYTF,TGTGCCAGCAGTTTCTCCCCAAGCCGATATGGCTACACCTTC
.,.,TRBV4-1,TRBJ2-1,CASSQDLNEQFF,TGCGCCAGCAGCCAAGATCTCAATGAGCAGTTCTTC
.,.,TRBV27,TRBJ2-7,CASSPAVSGYEQYF,TGTGCCAGCAGTCCCGCCGTTTCTGGCTACGAGCAGTACTTC
TRBD2,.,TRBV6-5,TRBJ2-7,CASSLRGGRAYEQYF,TGTGCCAGCAGTCTTCGCGGGGGGAGGGCCTACGAGCAGTACTTC
.,.,TRBV28,TRBJ2-3,CASSPVFDTQYF,TGTGCCAGCAGCCCTGTGTTCGATACGCAGTATTTT
.,few,TRBV7-2,TRBJ2-1,CASVGQTYNEQFF,TGTGCCAGCGTGGGACAAACATACAATGAGCAGTTCTTC
TRBD1,.,TRBV28,TRBJ2-7,CASSSNRGFLYEQYF,TGTGCCAGCAGTTCCAACAGGGGGTTCCTGTACGAGCAGTACTTC
TRBD1,.,TRBV27,TRBJ2-1,CASGDRVAEQFF,TGTGCCAGCGGGGACAGGGTGGCTGAGCAGTTCTTC
TRBD2,.,TRBV4-2,TRBJ2-7,CASSQDLYEERTSGPYEQYF,TGTGCCAGCAGCCAAGATCTGTACGAAGAAAGGACTAGCGGTCCCTACGAGCAGTACTTC
.,.,TRBV25-1,TRBJ2-7,CASSVAVTYEQYF,TGTGCCAGCAGTGTGGCAGTTACCTACGAGCAGTACTTC
.,.,TRBV9,TRBJ2-7,CASSVGPGLGGSYEQYF,TGTGCCAGCAGCGTTGGTCCCGGACTCGGCGGCTCCTACGAGCAGTACTTC
.,.,TRBV30,TRBJ1-2,CAWSEITQPVWGYTF,TGTGCCTGGAGTGAAATTACCCAGCCCGTATGGGGCTACACCTTC
.,.,TRBV5-1,TRBJ2-1,CASSVWTDSYNEQFF,TGCGCCAGCAGTGTTTGGACGGACTCCTACAATGAGCAGTTCTTC
TRBD1,.,TRBV7-9,TRBJ2-2,CASSLTGGTGELFF,TGTGCCAGCAGCTTAACAGGGGGCACCGGGGAGCTGTTTTTT
TRBD2,.,TRBV4-2,TRBJ2-3,CASSQVPPGLAGVDTQYF,TGTGCCAGCAGCCAAGTTCCTCCGGGACTAGCGGGAGTTGATACGCAGTATTTT
TRBD2,.,TRBV13,TRBJ2-1,CASSPEAGISYNEQFF,TGTGCCAGCAGCCCAGAAGCGGGGATCTCCTACAATGAGCAGTTCTTC
TRBD1,.,TRBV9,TRBJ1-2,CASSPRDSNYGYTF,TGTGCCAGCAGCCCGCGGGACAGTAACTATGGCTACACCTTC
TRBD1,.,TRBV11-2,TRBJ2-2,CASQDRTTGELFF,TGTGCCAGCCAGGACAGGACGACCGGGGAGCTGTTTTTT
.,.,TRBV4-3,TRBJ1-3,CASSQDREGAGNTIYF,TGCGCCAGCAGCCAAGATCGTGAAGGGGCTGGAAACACCATATATTTT
.,.,TRBV10-1,TRBJ2-4,CASRANLPDKPSGFGDKNIQYF,TGCGCCAGCAGAGCAAACTTACCGGACAAGCCAAGTGGTTTCGGGGACAAAAACATTCAGTACTTC